One and the same sample provided the 26 T cell receptor beta chains below, sequenced in a study of blood T cell repertoires in COVID-19. The table came from immunoSEQ multiplex PCR; TCRdb's copy has only in-frame clones and leaves some out. Among about 200,000 clones listed, 75% to 90% were seen once. Specimen: peripheral blood. The receptors derive from a woman aged 70-85 years with COVID-19, enrolled during active disease.

The chain joins TRBV7-9 to TRBJ2-7; maybe TRBD1 (6 bases). CDR1 is SEHNR and CDR2 is FQNEAQ in the germline V gene (reference sequence). This CDR3 is 16 amino acids long. The V end lost 1 base, the J end lost 1 base, and 14 bases lay between the germline ends. The CDR3 DNA follows: TGTGCCAGCAGCTTAGGGCAGGGGTCAACTTCCTACGAGCAGTACTTC. It yields the protein CASSLGQGSTSYEQYF.

The chain employs TRBV4-2 and TRBJ1-3, with D possibly being TRBD1 (5 bases). CDR1 is LGHNA and CDR2 is YNFKEQ in the germline V gene. Trimming removed 1 base from V and 6 bases from J, with 19 bases in between. This CDR3 is built from 17 residues. This chain's CDR3 is CASSQAVDALGANTIYF. The CDR3 bases are TGTGCCAGCAGCCAAGCGGTAGACGCTTTAGGGGCAAACACCATATATTTT.

The chain joins TRBV7-9 to TRBJ2-2, with TRBD2 matching over 11 bases. V was pared by 7 bases and J by 4 bases, with 5 bases of the junction left unmatched. Germline-derived CDR1 and CDR2 are SEHNR and FQNEAQ (reference sequence). This CDR3 is 15 amino acids long. The CDR3 DNA follows: TGTGCCAGCAACGTAGCGGGAGGGCCCACCGGGGAGCTGTTTTTT. Its protein is CASNVAGGPTGELFF.

The rearrangement uses TRBV9 and TRBJ2-3; 8 bases are a match to TRBD1. CDR3 length equals 15 residues. V lost 3 bases and J lost 3; bases outside the gene matches: 6. The germline V gene encodes CDR1 SGDLS and CDR2 YYNGEE. The CDR3 protein is CASSAGQGRTDTQYF. For the CDR3, the DNA is TGTGCCAGCAGCGCCGGACAGGGAAGGACAGATACGCAGTATTTT.

The rearrangement uses TRBV5-6 and TRBJ2-1; tentatively, D is TRBD1 (6 bases). Trimming took off 2 bases at V and 1 base at J, with 19 bases between the two ends. Germline CDR1 SGHDT, CDR2 YYEEEE. The length of the CDR3 is 18 residues. The CDR3 DNA sequence: TGTGCCAGCAGCTTAGGACAGCGTCGCGTTGGGTCCTACAATGAGCAGTTCTTC. Translated: CASSLGQRRVGSYNEQFF.

CDR3 loop: CASSCLGWGQGAKDYTF. The CDR3 DNA reads TGTGCCAGCAGTTGTTTGGGGTGGGGACAGGGGGCGAAGGACTACACCTTC. V gene TRBV25-1 combines with J gene TRBJ1-2; 12 nucleotides match TRBD1. V shed 5 bases, J shed 10 bases, and the junction held 17 bases outside the gene matches. CDR1 is MGHDK, CDR2 SYGVNS, per germline. The CDR3 contains 17 residues.

The chain uses TRBV27 and TRBJ2-2, with no clear D. V lost 3 bases and J 6 bases, leaving 14 bases between the germline ends. This CDR3 has 15 residues. Germline CDR1 and CDR2: MNHEY and SMNVEV (reference sequence). The CDR3 DNA sequence: TGTGCCAGCAGTTTTGAGCCAACCTGGTCCGGGGAGCTGTTTTTT. As protein: CASSFEPTWSGELFF.

This clone was counted ten times or more. This sequence joins TRBV7-9 and TRBJ1-3; D possibly corresponds to TRBD1 (5 bases). The CDR3 length is 14 residues. Trimming removed 3 bases at V and 2 bases at J, with 8 bases between. Germline CDR1 SEHNR, CDR2 FQNEAQ (reference sequence). This CDR3 is CASSLGLTGNTIYF. CDR3 DNA sequence: TGTGCCAGCAGCTTGGGGCTTACTGGAAACACCATATATTTT.

V is TRBV29-1 and J is TRBJ2-7; no clear D. The V and J ends lost 2 bases and 4 bases respectively, with 6 bases between them. CDR3 length: 11 amino acids. CDR1 is SQVTM and CDR2 is ANQGSEA in the germline V gene. This chain's CDR3 is CSVESGYEQYF. CDR3 DNA: TGCAGCGTTGAATCGGGTTACGAGCAGTACTTC.

The chain links TRBV30 to TRBJ2-2; 9 bases are shared with TRBD2. Germline V gene sequence: CDR1 GTSNPN, CDR2 SVGIG (reference sequence). V was pared by 2 bases and J by 1 base, with 2 bases of the junction left unmatched. This CDR3 contains 15 residues. In DNA form, the CDR3 reads TGTGCCTGGAGTCTAGCGGGAAAGAACACCGGGGAGCTGTTTTTT. The encoded protein is CAWSLAGKNTGELFF.

This clone was seen a handful of times. The genes are TRBV7-2 and TRBJ1-3, with a tentative D call TRBD1 (5 bases). Germline CDR1 and CDR2: SGHTA and FQGNSA. The CDR3 is 18 amino acids. V was pared by 5 bases and J by 1 base, with 21 bases between. This CDR3 reads CASSHPGLSSRSGNTIYF. CDR3 coding DNA: TGTGCCAGCAGCCATCCGGGACTCAGCAGCCGTTCTGGAAACACCATATATTTT.

V usage is TRBV7-9 and J usage is TRBJ2-1; 15 bases align to TRBD2. V dropped 2 bases and J dropped 6; count of bases not matched to a gene: 8. This CDR3 has 18 amino acids. CDR1 SEHNR and CDR2 FQNEAQ come from the germline V gene (reference sequence). CDR3 DNA sequence: TGTGCCAGCAGCTTAACGGGACTAGCGGGAGGAGGGGGCAATGAGCAGTTCTTC. As protein: CASSLTGLAGGGGNEQFF.

V usage is TRBV10-3 and J usage is TRBJ1-2; 7 positions agree with TRBD1. Unmatched junction bases numbered 7, after V lost 5 bases and J lost 7 bases. The CDR3 consists of 13 residues. In germline, CDR1 is ENHRY, CDR2 SYGVKD. CDR3: CAISRDRIGGYTF. The CDR3 region has the DNA TGTGCCATCAGTCGGGACAGAATAGGTGGCTACACCTTC.

V usage is TRBV15 and J usage is TRBJ1-1, with 9 bases lining up with TRBD1. The trim removed 4 bases at V and 0 bases at J, leaving 9 bases unmatched. The CDR3 loop spans 17 amino acids. CDR1 is LNHNV, CDR2 YYDKDF, per germline (reference sequence). CDR3 DNA: TGTGCCACCAGCACCCGCTCCGGGACAGGGATGAACACTGAAGCTTTCTTT. Residues: CATSTRSGTGMNTEAFF.

The chain uses TRBV9 and TRBJ1-6; tentative D call: TRBD1 (6 bases). The CDR3 covers 16 residues. Trimming left V 4 bases short and J 10 bases short, with 21 bases between. CDR1 SGDLS and CDR2 YYNGEE come from the germline V gene. The CDR3 spells CASSRRADSRASPLHF. In DNA form, the CDR3 reads TGTGCCAGCAGCCGTAGAGCGGACAGCCGAGCCTCACCCCTCCACTTT.

Worth noting for this clone: The identical CDR3 is also encoded by other nucleotide sequences in the sample. V and J are TRBV7-9 and TRBJ1-5, with a weak D call TRBD1 (5 bases). Per germline, CDR1 SEHNR and CDR2 FQNEAQ (reference sequence). Deletions cut 5 bases from V and 3 bases from J, with 11 bases between. The CDR3 has 14 amino acids. The CDR3 region has the DNA TGTGCCAGCAGCCTGGGGGACTTCAATCAGCCCCAGCATTTT. Amino acid sequence: CASSLGDFNQPQHF. The full variable domain, in which reference TRBV7-9 and TRBJ1-5 provide the parts outside the CDR3, is DTGVSQNPRHKITKRGQNVTFRCDPISEHNRLYWYRQTLGQGPEFLTYFQNEAQLEKSRLLSDRFSAERPKGSFSTLEIQRTEQGDSAMYLCASSLGDFNQPQHFGDGTRLSIL.

The chain is built from TRBV19 and TRBJ1-5; weak D call: TRBD1 (6 bases). The CDR3 covers 14 residues. From germline, CDR1 is LNHDA and CDR2 SQIVND (reference sequence). The V end lost 7 bases, the J end lost 4 bases, and 14 bases lay between the germline ends. CDR3 DNA: TGTGCCAGTACTACTCAAACAGGGAATCAGCCCCAGCATTTT. Translation gives CASTTQTGNQPQHF.

This sequence joins TRBV7-2 and TRBJ2-1, with D possibly TRBD2 on 6 matching bases. The V end lost 0 bases, the J end lost 0 bases, and 15 bases lay between the germline ends. The CDR3 is 18 residues long. Germline values: CDR1 SGHTA, CDR2 FQGNSA. For the CDR3, the DNA is TGTGCCAGCAGCTTAGCGGTTCTAGCGACTCACTCCTACAATGAGCAGTTCTTC. Protein sequence: CASSLAVLATHSYNEQFF.

The chain employs TRBV28 and TRBJ2-7; no reliable D call. CDR1 MDHEN and CDR2 SYDVKM come from the germline V gene. The V end lost 2 bases, the J end lost 2 bases, and 10 bases lay between the germline ends. This CDR3 is 14 amino acids long. This CDR3 is CASSLTQRTYEQYF. CDR3 nucleotide sequence: TGTGCCAGCAGTTTAACACAACGAACCTACGAGCAGTACTTC.

The V gene is TRBV7-8, the J gene TRBJ2-3; no clear D gene. The CDR3 has 12 amino acids. Trimming took 5 bases from V and 6 from J, leaving 9 bases between them. The germline V gene encodes CDR1 SGHVS and CDR2 FQNEAQ. CDR3 sequence reads: CASSPLGDTQYF. CDR3 in DNA: TGTGCCAGCAGCCCCCTCGGGGATACGCAGTATTTT.

The chain has TRBV5-1 and TRBJ1-1; 9 nucleotides agree with TRBD1. The V segment lost 4 bases and the J segment 1 base; nucleotides outside the gene matches: 5. Germline V gene sequence: CDR1 SGHRS, CDR2 YFSETQ. CDR3 length: 15 residues. In DNA form, the CDR3 reads TGCGCCAGCAGCCCGAGGACAGGGGAGAACACTGAAGCTTTCTTT. It specifies CASSPRTGENTEAFF.

This clone was observed a handful of times. This rearrangement joins TRBV28 to TRBJ2-5; D unresolved. From germline, CDR1 is MDHEN and CDR2 SYDVKM. Trimming shortened V by 2 bases and J by 2 bases, and 6 bases separated the two germline ends. CDR3 size: 13 residues. The CDR3 DNA reads as TGTGCCAGCAGTTTAGAACAGCAAGAGACCCAGTACTTC. Its translation: CASSLEQQETQYF.

The chain recombines TRBV7-2 with TRBJ2-2, with 7 bases that match TRBD1. Germline CDR1 reads SGHTA; CDR2 reads FQGNSA. CDR3 length: 17 amino acids. V was clipped by 5 bases and J by 4 bases; unmatched bases: 13. The CDR3 loop is CASSGLGQGVGTGELFF. The CDR3 nucleotides read TGTGCCAGCAGCGGCTTGGGGCAGGGGGTTGGCACCGGGGAGCTGTTTTTT. Drawing the rest from reference TRBV7-2 and TRBJ2-2, the complete variable domain is GAGVSQSPSNKVTEKGKDVELRCDPISGHTALYWYRQSLGQGLEFLIYFQGNSAPDKSGLPSDRFSAERTGGSVSTLTIQRTQQEDSAVYLCASSGLGQGVGTGELFFGEGSRLTVL.

This rearrangement joins TRBV6-6 to TRBJ1-2; D is possibly TRBD1 (6 bases). Germline lookup yields CDR1 MNHNY and CDR2 SVGAGI (reference sequence). This CDR3 region has 14 residues. V lost 1 base, J lost 4 bases, and 10 bases lay in between. The CDR3 is CASSYFGTSYGYTF. CDR3 sequence (DNA): TGTGCCAGCAGTTACTTTGGGACAAGCTATGGCTACACCTTC.

The rearrangement joins TRBV2 to TRBJ2-3; 7 bases align to TRBD2. CDR1 is SNHLY and CDR2 is FYNNEI in the germline V gene. The ends lost 2 bases at V and 3 bases at J; junction bases unmatched: 14. The CDR3 sequence is 18 residues long. The CDR3 protein is CASSERAIAGDRTDTQYF. The CDR3 nucleotides read TGTGCCAGCAGTGAAAGGGCTATAGCGGGTGATAGGACAGATACGCAGTATTTT. Filled out from reference TRBV2 and TRBJ2-3, the complete variable domain reads EPEVTQTPSHQVTQMGQEVILRCVPISNHLYFYWYRQILGQKVEFLVSFYNNEISEKSEIFDDQFSVERPDGSNFTLKIRSTKLEDSAMYFCASSERAIAGDRTDTQYFGPGTRLTVL.

This clone was seen only a few times. The V call is TRBV19, the J call TRBJ2-2; tentative D call: TRBD2 (7 bases). Trimming pared 7 bases from V and 3 bases from J, leaving 15 bases between. CDR3 length: 15 amino acids. Germline V gene lookup returns CDR1 LNHDA and CDR2 SQIVND (reference sequence). CDR3 region: CASTDRGADTGELFF. The CDR3 bases are TGTGCCAGTACCGATCGGGGGGCGGACACCGGGGAGCTGTTTTTT.